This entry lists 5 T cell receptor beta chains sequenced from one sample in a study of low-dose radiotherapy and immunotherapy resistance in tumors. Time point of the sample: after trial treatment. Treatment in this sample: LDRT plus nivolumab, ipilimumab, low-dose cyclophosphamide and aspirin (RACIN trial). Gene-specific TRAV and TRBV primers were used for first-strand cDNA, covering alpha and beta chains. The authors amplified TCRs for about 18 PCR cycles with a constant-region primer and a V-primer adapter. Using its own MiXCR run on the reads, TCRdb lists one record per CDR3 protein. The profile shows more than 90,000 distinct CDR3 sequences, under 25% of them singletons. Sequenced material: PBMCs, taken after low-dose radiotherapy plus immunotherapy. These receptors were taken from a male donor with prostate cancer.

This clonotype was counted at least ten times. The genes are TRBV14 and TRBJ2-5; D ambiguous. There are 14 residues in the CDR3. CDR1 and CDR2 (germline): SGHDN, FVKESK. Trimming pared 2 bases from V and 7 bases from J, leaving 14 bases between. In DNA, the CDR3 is TGTGCCAGCAGCCAAATATACGCCAGTGGGACCCAGTACTTC. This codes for CASSQIYASGTQYF.

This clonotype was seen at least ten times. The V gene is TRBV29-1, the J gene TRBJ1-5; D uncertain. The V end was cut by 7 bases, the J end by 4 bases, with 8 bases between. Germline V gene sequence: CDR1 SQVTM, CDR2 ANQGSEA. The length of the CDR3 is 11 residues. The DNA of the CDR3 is TGCAGCGGGAACTTTAATCAGCCCCAGCATTTT. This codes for CSGNFNQPQHF.

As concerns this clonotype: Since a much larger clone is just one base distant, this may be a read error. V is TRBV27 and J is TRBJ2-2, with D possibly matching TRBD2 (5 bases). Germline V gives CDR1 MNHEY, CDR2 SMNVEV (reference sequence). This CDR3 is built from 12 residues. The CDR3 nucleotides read TGTGCCAGCAGTTGGCCGACCGGGGAGCCGTTTTTT. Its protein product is CASSWPTGEPFF.

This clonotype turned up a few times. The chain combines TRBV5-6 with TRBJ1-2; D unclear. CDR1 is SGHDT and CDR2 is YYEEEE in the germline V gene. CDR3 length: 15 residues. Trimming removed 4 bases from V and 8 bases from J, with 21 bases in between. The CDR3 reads CASSAGLGQVYGYTF. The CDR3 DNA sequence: TGTGCCAGCAGCGCGGGCCTAGGGCAGGTCTACGGCTACACCTTC.

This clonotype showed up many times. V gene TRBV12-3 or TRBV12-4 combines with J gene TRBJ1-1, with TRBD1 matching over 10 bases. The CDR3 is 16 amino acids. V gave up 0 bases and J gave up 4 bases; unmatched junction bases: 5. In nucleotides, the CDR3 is TGTGCCAGCAGTTTAGCGTGGGACAGGGGAATCACTGAAGCTTTCTTT. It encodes CASSLAWDRGITEAFF.